This TCR beta chain was sequenced for a study of OX40 agonist ivuxolimab in advanced cancers. At the level of the study: Patients were infused with ivuxolimab every 2 weeks at 0.01 to 10 mg/kg. Study-wide results and limits: Determination of antigen specificity was not performed for the expanded peripheral T cells.

On this clone itself: Its antigen remains unidentified.

Blood samples were obtained at baseline, cycle 4 day 1, and cycle 7 day 1. Method: immunoSEQ multiplex PCR; TCRdb's copy keeps in-frame clones and lacks some. Of about 83,000 clones detected, about 89% appear once; the ten largest clones hold 8.4%. CDR3 size: 12 residues. Trimming took 2 bases from V and 6 from J, leaving 7 bases between them. The V gene's germline CDR1 is MNHNY and CDR2 SVGAGI (reference sequence). The rearrangement uses TRBV6-6 and TRBJ1-1; D gene uncertain. The TCR was taken from an adult with an advanced solid tumor such as melanoma, head and neck, liver or kidney cancer. This specimen was CD4+ or CD8+ T cells sorted from blood, taken in a trial of the OX40 agonist ivuxolimab. CDR3 protein: CASSYPEAEAFF. The CDR3 DNA is TGTGCCAGCAGTTACCCCGAAGCTGAAGCTTTCTTT.